The T cell receptor (beta chain) described here comes from a study of cytomegalovirus exposure and HLA in healthy donors. Study results and limitations: TRBV6-2, TRBV6-3 and some other V segments were excluded as indistinguishable. Prior analysis indicated that the majority of TCR beta V segments exhibited productivity approximately 87% or approximately 30% of the time.

Amplification used 60 Vbeta primers and 13 Jbeta primers. Method: immunoSEQ multiplex PCR; TCRdb's copy keeps in-frame clones and lacks some. This sample carries around 150,000 clones, just over 70% of them seen once, and the ten largest clones take under 5.5%. Germline CDR1 MNHEY, CDR2 SVGAGI. This CDR3 contains 12 residues. Trimming removed 6 bases from V and 4 bases from J, with 9 bases in between. Turning to this clone: The target antigen is unknown. Distinct nucleotide sequences in the sample also encode this CDR3.

The sample was PBMCs. The receptor's source is a man between 18 and 29 years old in good health and CMV-seropositive. The chain couples TRBV6-5 to TRBJ1-1; D might be TRBD1 (5 bases). The DNA of the CDR3 is TGTGCCAGCAGGGGGGGTAGCACTGAAGCTTTCTTT. This gives the protein CASRGGSTEAFF.